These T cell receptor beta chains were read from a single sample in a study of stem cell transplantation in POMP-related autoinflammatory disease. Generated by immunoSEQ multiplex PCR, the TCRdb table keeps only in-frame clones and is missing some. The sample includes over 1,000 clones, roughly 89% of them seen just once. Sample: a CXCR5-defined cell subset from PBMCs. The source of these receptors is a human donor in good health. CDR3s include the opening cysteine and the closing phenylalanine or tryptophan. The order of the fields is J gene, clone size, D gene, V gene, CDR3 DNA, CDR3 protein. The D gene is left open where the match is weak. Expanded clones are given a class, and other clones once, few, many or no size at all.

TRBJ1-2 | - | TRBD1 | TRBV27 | TGTGCCAGCAGTCCCTCGGACCGGACAGGGCCAAACTATGGCTACACCTTC | CASSPSDRTGPNYGYTF
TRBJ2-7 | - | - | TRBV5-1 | TGCGCCAGCAGCTTGGCCGCCGTTGAGCGTCGCCACGAGCAGTACTTC | CASSLAAVERRHEQYF
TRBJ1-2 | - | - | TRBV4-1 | TGCGCCAGCAGCCAAGGATCTGTGAGCTTGTATGGCTACACCTTC | CASSQGSVSLYGYTF
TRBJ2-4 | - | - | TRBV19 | TGTGCCAGTAACCTTGGGAGGGGGCAGGTGAAGGACAAAAACATTCAGTACTTC | CASNLGRGQVKDKNIQYF
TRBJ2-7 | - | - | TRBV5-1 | TGCGCCAGCAGAATTATTACAGGTTTTTACGAGCAGTACTTC | CASRIITGFYEQYF
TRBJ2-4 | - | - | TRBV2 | TGTGCCAGCGGCCCAGGGCAAAACATTCAGTACTTC | CASGPGQNIQYF
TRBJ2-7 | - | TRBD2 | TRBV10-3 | TGTGCCATCAGAGGGACTACTACCTACGAGCAGTACTTC | CAIRGTTTYEQYF
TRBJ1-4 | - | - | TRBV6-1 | TGTGCCAGCAGTGAACAGGGAAGTAATGAAAAACTGTTTTTT | CASSEQGSNEKLFF
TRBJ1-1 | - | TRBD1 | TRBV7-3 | TGTGCCAGCAGCCATGACAGGGACACTGAAGCTTTCTTT | CASSHDRDTEAFF
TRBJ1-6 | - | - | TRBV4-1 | TGCGCCAGCAGCCAGCCCGGGAATAATTCACCCCTCCACTTT | CASSQPGNNSPLHF
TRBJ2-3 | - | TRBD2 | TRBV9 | TGTGCCAGCAGCGCCAATCTTACTAGCGGCCCTGCAGGAGATACGCAGTATTTT | CASSANLTSGPAGDTQYF
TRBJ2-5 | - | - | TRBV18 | TGTGCCAGCTCACCACTGCCAGCTCAAGAGACCCAGTACTTC | CASSPLPAQETQYF
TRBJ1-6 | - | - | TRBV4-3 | TGCGCCAGCAGCCAGCCCGGGAATAATTCACCCCTCCACTTT | CASSQPGNNSPLHF
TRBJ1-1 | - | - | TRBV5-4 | TGTGCCAGCAGCGTATATCTAACCCCGAACACTGAAGCTTTCTTT | CASSVYLTPNTEAFF
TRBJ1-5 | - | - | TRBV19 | TGTGCCAGTAGTACCCGGACGGTTAGCAATCAGCCCCAGCATTTT | CASSTRTVSNQPQHF
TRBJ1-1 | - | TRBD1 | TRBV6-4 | TGTGCCAGCCGGGGACAGGGAATGACTGAAGCTTTCTTT | CASRGQGMTEAFF
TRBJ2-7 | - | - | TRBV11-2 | TGTGCCAGCAGCTTAAGTGAGGGAGTCTACGAGCAGTACTTC | CASSLSEGVYEQYF
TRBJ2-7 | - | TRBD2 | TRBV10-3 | TGTGCCATCAGAGGGACTACTACCTACGAGCAGTACTTC | CAIRGTTTYEQYF
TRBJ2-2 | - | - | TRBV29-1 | TGCAGCGTTAGGACTGAAACAGGGCGGGGCGGGGAGCTGTTTTTT | CSVRTETGRGGELFF
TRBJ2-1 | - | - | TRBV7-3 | TGTGCCAGCAGCTTGGCGGTGGGGGTGTACAATGAGCAGTTCTTC | CASSLAVGVYNEQFF
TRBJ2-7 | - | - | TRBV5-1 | TGCGCCAGCAGCCTAACATGGGACGGCCCCCCCTGGCAGTACTTC | CASSLTWDGPPWQYF
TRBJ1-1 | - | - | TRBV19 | TGTGCCAGTAGTACACCAAACAGAAACACTGAAGCTTTCTTT | CASSTPNRNTEAFF
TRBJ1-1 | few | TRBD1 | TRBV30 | TGTGCCTGGAGCTGGAGGGACAGGGGATTGAACACTGAAGCTTTCTTT | CAWSWRDRGLNTEAFF